The rows below give T cell receptor beta chains drawn from one sample of a study of vaccination effects on CD4 cells after COVID-19. The antigens of these receptors remain unknown. TCRdb's table, derived via immunoSEQ multiplex PCR, lists solely in-frame clones and lacks some. There are around 55,000 clones in the sample; roughly 70% occur only once, and 15% to 20% lies in the top ten. This sample comprised CD4+ T cells from PBMCs cultured with SARS-CoV-2 spike peptides, obtained before COVID-19 vaccination. All receptors come from a human donor who received a COVID-19 vaccine. The CDR3 runs from the conserved cysteine through the conserved F or W. Fields, in order: V gene, clone size, J gene, CDR3 protein. A clone size is listed for some rows: how often the clone was seen (once, few, many), or a class if it is expanded.

V: TRBV9; size: few; J: TRBJ2-1; CDR3: CASSVLSGSVDEQFF
V: TRBV5-1; size: NA; J: TRBJ1-4; CDR3: CASSLMTDEKLFF
V: TRBV6-5; size: once; J: TRBJ1-2; CDR3: CASSGTGRPYGYTF
V: TRBV18; size: NA; J: TRBJ2-1; CDR3: CASSPGRESNEQFF
V: TRBV28; size: NA; J: TRBJ2-7; CDR3: CASSDAGQSSYEQYF
V: TRBV5-6; size: NA; J: TRBJ2-7; CDR3: CASSSRDRGWYEQYF
V: TRBV14; size: NA; J: TRBJ1-2; CDR3: CASSHNVGQAGYTF
V: TRBV2; size: once; J: TRBJ1-2; CDR3: CASSGAGTTGGYTF
V: TRBV29-1; size: few; J: TRBJ1-1; CDR3: CSVGVHTEAFF
V: TRBV18; size: few; J: TRBJ2-7; CDR3: CASSPGLANYEQYF
V: TRBV30; size: NA; J: TRBJ2-7; CDR3: CAWSAVGQKTYEQYF
V: TRBV5-7; size: NA; J: TRBJ1-4; CDR3: CASSLARGADEKLFF
V: TRBV6-1; size: few; J: TRBJ1-1; CDR3: CASSESRATEAFF
V: TRBV19; size: NA; J: TRBJ2-7; CDR3: CASSRGTGYEQYF
V: TRBV2; size: NA; J: TRBJ2-5; CDR3: CASSLRTGGETQYF
V: TRBV11-2; size: NA; J: TRBJ1-6; CDR3: CASSGGGLQSPLHF